This entry lists 25 T cell receptor beta chains sequenced from one sample in a study of T cell repertoires in cytomegalovirus infection. MiXCR, run by TCRdb on the reads, gives a single entry per CDR3 protein. The sample holds 750,000 to 950,000 distinct CDR3 sequences, almost 30% seen once. No cognate antigen is known for these TCRs. Sequencing was performed on cultured CD8+ T cells from PBMCs, taken from culture after CMV antigen stimulation. The receptors were gathered from a human donor in good health (CMV status not recorded). Some clones in this sample may be carry-over from other donors' samples.

This clonotype was seen just once. The gene calls are TRBV4-3 and TRBJ1-6; TRBD1 matches at 10 bases. The CDR3 is 18 amino acids. V lost 0 bases to trimming and J lost 10 bases; unmatched junction nucleotides: 12. Germline CDR1 and CDR2: LGHNA and YSLEER. The chain's CDR3 is CASSQDSGQGTRNSPLHF. CDR3 DNA: TGCGCCAGCAGCCAAGATTCGGGACAGGGGACGAGGAACTCACCCCTCCACTTT.

The CDR3 here is CASSLGQQGTTGELFF. The CDR3 coding sequence is TGCGCCAGCAGCCTTGGACAGCAAGGGACCACCGGGGAGCTGTTTTTT. This chain connects TRBV4-3 to TRBJ2-2, with D perhaps matching TRBD1 (6 bases). CDR3 length: 16 amino acids. The germline V gene encodes CDR1 LGHNA and CDR2 YSLEER. The V end lost 4 bases, the J end lost 4 bases, and 16 bases lay between the germline ends.

The rearrangement joins TRBV14 to TRBJ2-3; perhaps TRBD1 as D (6 bases). This CDR3 spans 15 amino acids. V was shortened by 3 bases and J by 0 bases, with 10 bases between the two germline ends. Germline CDR1 and CDR2: SGHDN and FVKESK. DNA of the CDR3: TGTGCCAGCAGCCACGGGGACATTAGCACAGATACGCAGTATTTT. This codes for CASSHGDISTDTQYF.

Note on this clonotype: This may be a read error: a much more frequent sequence differs by one nucleotide. The chain recombines TRBV4-3 with TRBJ1-6; D is undetermined. The CDR3 length is 15 residues. Trimming pared 1 base from V and 8 bases from J, leaving 12 bases between. CDR1 is LGHNA and CDR2 is YSLEER in the germline V gene. The CDR3 nucleotides are TGCGCCAGCAGCCAAGTCTGGAAGGGATATTCACCCCTCCACTTT. It specifies CASSQVWKGYSPLHF.

This clonotype was observed a few times. CDR3 sequence: CASSEYQGRNNEKLFF. For the CDR3, the DNA is TGTGCCAGCAGTGAATACCAGGGGAGAAATAATGAAAAACTGTTTTTT. V usage is TRBV25-1 and J usage is TRBJ1-4, with D possibly TRBD1 on 6 matching bases. This CDR3 is built from 16 residues. The germline V gene has CDR1 MGHDK and CDR2 SYGVNS. Trimming left V 0 bases short and J 4 bases short, with 12 bases between.

In its sample, this clonotype was seen a few times. The chain recombines TRBV12-3 or TRBV12-4 with TRBJ2-2, with D possibly TRBD2 on 6 matching bases. This CDR3 is 15 amino acids long. V was shortened by 6 bases and J by 4 bases, with 15 bases between the two germline ends. The CDR3 sequence is CASSPILAFTGELFF. CDR3 DNA sequence: TGTGCCAGCAGCCCGATTCTAGCGTTCACCGGGGAGCTGTTTTTT.

This clonotype showed up just a few times. This sequence joins TRBV4-1 and TRBJ2-7; no clear D. V lost 1 base, J lost 3 bases, and 7 bases lay in between. The CDR3 spans 13 residues. CDR1 MGHRA and CDR2 YSYEKL come from the germline V gene. CDR3 DNA sequence: TGCGCCAGCAGCCAAGGAGAGGTCTACGAGCAGTACTTC. Amino acid sequence: CASSQGEVYEQYF.

This chain links TRBV4-3 with TRBJ2-2, with 10 bases that match TRBD2. After removal of 0 bases from V and 6 bases from J, the junction contained 7 bases not matched to a gene. Germline V gene lookup returns CDR1 LGHNA and CDR2 YSLEER. The CDR3 runs 17 residues. CDR3 in amino acids: CASSQDMSGGASGELFF. DNA for the CDR3: TGCGCCAGCAGCCAAGATATGAGCGGGGGGGCCTCCGGGGAGCTGTTTTTT.

The sample holds a few counts of this clonotype. V usage is TRBV7-3 and J usage is TRBJ2-1, with 14 bases aligning to TRBD2. Germline V gene sequence: CDR1 SGHTA, CDR2 FQGTGA. Trimming took 5 bases from V and 4 from J; bases not matched to a gene: 7. The CDR3 is made up of 17 amino acids. The CDR3 coding sequence is TGTGCCAGCAGCCCCAGACTAGCGGGGGGGAGATACAATGAGCAGTTCTTC. This sequence encodes CASSPRLAGGRYNEQFF.

The rearrangement uses TRBV10-3 and TRBJ1-1; D is unclear. V lost 2 bases, J lost 1 base, and 8 bases lay in between. The germline CDR1 and CDR2 sequences are ENHRY and SYGVKD. The CDR3 has 14 amino acids. CDR3 DNA sequence: TGTGCCATCAGTGAGGGCAGCCAGAACACTGAAGCTTTCTTT. It encodes CAISEGSQNTEAFF.

J is TRBJ1-1 and V is TRBV5-6, with TRBD1 as a possible D gene (6 bases). This CDR3 comprises 15 residues. Germline CDR1 SGHDT, CDR2 YYEEEE. Trimming pared 4 bases from V and 1 base from J, leaving 14 bases between. CDR3 nucleotides: TGTGCCAGCAGCCAGTGGACAGTCGAGAACACTGAAGCTTTCTTT. It is translated as CASSQWTVENTEAFF.

The chain uses TRBV5-1 and TRBJ2-7; 10 positions agree with TRBD1. Germline CDR1 SGHRS, CDR2 YFSETQ. The CDR3 spans 17 residues. V gave up 4 bases and J gave up 4 bases; unmatched junction bases: 14. The CDR3: CASSEFPGQGRMYEQYF. The CDR3 nucleotides are TGCGCCAGCAGCGAATTCCCGGGACAGGGGCGTATGTACGAGCAGTACTTC.

This chain uses TRBV19 with TRBJ1-5; D gene uncertain. The CDR3 contains 13 residues. Between the trimmed V and J ends, which lost 10 bases and 0 bases, there was a span of 10 bases. The germline gives CDR1 LNHDA, CDR2 SQIVND (reference sequence). The CDR3 reads CATLAYSNQPQHF. The CDR3 DNA sequence: TGTGCCACCCTCGCCTATAGCAATCAGCCCCAGCATTTT.

This clonotype has only a few counts. The V and J genes are TRBV6-1 and TRBJ2-7; perhaps TRBD2 as D (5 bases). V lost 4 bases and J 6 bases, leaving 10 bases between the germline ends. Germline V CDR1 and CDR2: MNHNS, SASEGT. The CDR3 contains 12 residues. DNA for the CDR3: TGTGCCAGCAGTGCGGGAATACGCGAGCAGTACTTC. This encodes CASSAGIREQYF.

This clonotype came up once. The V and J genes are TRBV20-1 and TRBJ2-1, with TRBD2 matching over 13 bases. The assigned J gene may be wrong: the sequence end matches TRBJ2-7 better. There are 17 residues in the CDR3. Germline lookup yields CDR1 DFQATT and CDR2 SNEGSKA (reference sequence). Here the CDR3 reads CSARAPGLAGAKNEQYF. The CDR3 coding sequence is TGCAGTGCTAGAGCGCCAGGACTAGCGGGGGCAAAAAATGAGCAGTACTTC.

The V and J genes are TRBV4-1 and TRBJ2-7; D may be TRBD1 (6 bases). The ends were cut back, 0 bases at V and 2 bases at J, with 14 bases in the middle. Looked up from germline, CDR1 is MGHRA and CDR2 is YSYEKL. The CDR3 consists of 16 residues. Here the CDR3 DNA reads TGCGCCAGCAGCCAAGATTTGAGAAACAGGGCCTACGAGCAGTACTTC. Protein sequence: CASSQDLRNRAYEQYF.

This clonotype was observed a handful of times. This chain uses TRBV12-3 or TRBV12-4 with TRBJ2-3, with D possibly matching TRBD1 (6 bases). This CDR3 is 18 amino acids long. V shed 2 bases and J shed 1 base, with 19 bases lying between them. The CDR3: CASSLLRLGAPGTDTQYF. CDR3 DNA sequence: TGTGCCAGCAGTTTATTAAGGTTGGGGGCGCCGGGCACAGATACGCAGTATTTT.

The genes are TRBV11-2 and TRBJ2-1; 10 bases fit TRBD2. CDR3 length: 20 residues. V lost 0 bases to trimming and J lost 6 bases; unmatched junction nucleotides: 17. Germline V gene data show CDR1 as SGHAT and CDR2 as FQNNGV. CDR3 loop: CASSLDIFLSERGGRNEQFF. The CDR3 region has the DNA TGTGCCAGCAGCTTAGATATTTTCCTCAGTGAGCGGGGGGGCCGCAATGAGCAGTTCTTC.

This clonotype was counted a few times. The chain uses TRBV7-6 and TRBJ2-3, with unresolved D. CDR1 SGHVS and CDR2 FNYEAQ come from the germline V gene. V was clipped by 3 bases and J by 5 bases, with 18 bases between them. This CDR3 has 16 amino acids. DNA of the CDR3: TGTGCCAGCAGCTTTCGGGCCTCACCACCCCAAGATACGCAGTATTTT. This gives the protein CASSFRASPPQDTQYF.

The V gene is TRBV6-2 or TRBV6-3, the J gene TRBJ2-3; 13 bases match TRBD2. Germline assignment: CDR1 MNHEY and CDR2 SVGEGT. With 2 bases clipped from V and 2 bases from J, the junction kept 13 bases outside the gene matches. The CDR3 consists of 20 residues. The chain's CDR3 is CASSYATSGGLLHLTDTQYF. The CDR3 DNA reads as TGTGCCAGCAGTTACGCGACTAGCGGGGGGCTCCTCCACCTCACAGATACGCAGTATTTT.

The chain carries TRBV5-4 and TRBJ2-7, with 7 bases aligning to TRBD1. Germline lookup yields CDR1 SGHNT and CDR2 YYREEE (reference sequence). With 4 bases clipped from V and 3 bases from J, the junction kept 10 bases outside the gene matches. There are 15 residues in the CDR3. As DNA, the CDR3 is TGTGCCAGCAGCCCATGGACAGGCGGGCTCTACGAGCAGTACGTC. It translates to CASSPWTGGLYEQYV.

This clonotype was picked up a small number of times. V is TRBV24-1 and J is TRBJ2-5, with D possibly matching TRBD1 (6 bases). The CDR3 totals 15 residues. With 2 bases removed from V and 0 bases from J, the gap between germline ends came to 9 bases. CDR1 and CDR2 (germline): KGHDR, SFDVKD. CDR3 in amino acids: CATSDSRDNQETQYF. CDR3 bases: TGTGCCACCAGTGATTCTCGGGACAACCAAGAGACCCAGTACTTC.

This chain links TRBV13 with TRBJ2-7, with a possible D match to TRBD1 (5 bases). This CDR3 comprises 12 residues. Germline V gene lookup returns CDR1 PRHDT and CDR2 FYEKMQ (reference sequence). V was shortened by 5 bases and J by 6 bases, with 11 bases between the two germline ends. The CDR3 DNA sequence: TGTGCCAGCAGCACTGGACAATCCGAGCAGTACGTC. It specifies CASSTGQSEQYV.

The chain recombines TRBV12-3 or TRBV12-4 with TRBJ2-2; 9 bases agree with TRBD1. The V gene end was trimmed by 6 bases and the J gene end by 3 bases; junction bases not matched to a gene: 2. The CDR3 sequence is 14 residues long. CDR3 nucleotides: TGTGCCAGCAGAGGACAGGGGTACACCGGGGAGCTGTTTTTT. It yields the protein CASRGQGYTGELFF.

J is TRBJ2-1 and V is TRBV5-6, with TRBD2 matching 13 bases. V gave up 1 base and J gave up 8 bases; unmatched junction bases: 6. This CDR3 comprises 16 residues. Per the germline V gene, CDR1 is SGHDT and CDR2 is YYEEEE. The CDR3: CASSLKGLAGIDEQFF. The CDR3 nucleotides are TGTGCCAGCAGCTTGAAGGGACTAGCGGGGATCGATGAGCAGTTCTTC.